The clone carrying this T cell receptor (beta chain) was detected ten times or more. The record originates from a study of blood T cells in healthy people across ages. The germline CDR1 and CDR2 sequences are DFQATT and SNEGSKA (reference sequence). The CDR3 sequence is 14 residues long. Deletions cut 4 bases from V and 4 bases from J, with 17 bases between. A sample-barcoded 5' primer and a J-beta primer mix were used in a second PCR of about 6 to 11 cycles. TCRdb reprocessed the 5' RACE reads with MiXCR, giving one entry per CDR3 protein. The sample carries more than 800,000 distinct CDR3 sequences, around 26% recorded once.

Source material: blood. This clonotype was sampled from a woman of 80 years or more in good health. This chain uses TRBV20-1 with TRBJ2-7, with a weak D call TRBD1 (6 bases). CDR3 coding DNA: TGCAGTGCTAATCGCCAAGGGGGTCTATACGAGCAGTACTTC. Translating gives CSANRQGGLYEQYF.